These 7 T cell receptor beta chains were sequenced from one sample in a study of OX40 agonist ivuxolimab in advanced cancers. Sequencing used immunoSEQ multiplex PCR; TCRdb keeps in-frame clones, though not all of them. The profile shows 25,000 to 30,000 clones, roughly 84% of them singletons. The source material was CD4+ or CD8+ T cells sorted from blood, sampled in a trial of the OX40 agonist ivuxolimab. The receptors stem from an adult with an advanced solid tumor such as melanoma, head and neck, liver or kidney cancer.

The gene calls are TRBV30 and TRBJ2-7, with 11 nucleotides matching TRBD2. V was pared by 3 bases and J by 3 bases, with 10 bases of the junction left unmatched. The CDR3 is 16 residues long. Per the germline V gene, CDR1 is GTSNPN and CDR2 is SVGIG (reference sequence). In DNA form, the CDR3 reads TGTGCCTGGAGGGAAGGGGGACTAGCGGAACTCTACGAGCAGTACTTC. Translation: CAWREGGLAELYEQYF.

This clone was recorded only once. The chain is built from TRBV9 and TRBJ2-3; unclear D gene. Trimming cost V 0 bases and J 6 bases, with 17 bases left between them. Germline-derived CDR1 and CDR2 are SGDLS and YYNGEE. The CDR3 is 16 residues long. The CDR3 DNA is TGTGCCAGCAGCGTAGGGGCAGTAAAGTGGTCCGATACGCAGTATTTT. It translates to CASSVGAVKWSDTQYF.

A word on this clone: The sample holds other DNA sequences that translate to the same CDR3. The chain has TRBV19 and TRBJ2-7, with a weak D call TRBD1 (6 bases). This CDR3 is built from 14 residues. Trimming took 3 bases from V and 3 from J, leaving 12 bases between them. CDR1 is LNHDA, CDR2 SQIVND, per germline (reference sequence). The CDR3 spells CASSMQGSGYEQYF. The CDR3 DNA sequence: TGTGCCAGTAGTATGCAGGGGAGCGGCTACGAGCAGTACTTC.

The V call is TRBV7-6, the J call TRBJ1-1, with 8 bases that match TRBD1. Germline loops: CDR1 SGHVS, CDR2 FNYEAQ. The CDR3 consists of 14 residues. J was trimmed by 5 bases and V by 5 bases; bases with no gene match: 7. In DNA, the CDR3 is TGTGCCAGCAGCCCGACAGGGGAGGAGACTGAAGCTTTCTTT. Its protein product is CASSPTGEETEAFF.

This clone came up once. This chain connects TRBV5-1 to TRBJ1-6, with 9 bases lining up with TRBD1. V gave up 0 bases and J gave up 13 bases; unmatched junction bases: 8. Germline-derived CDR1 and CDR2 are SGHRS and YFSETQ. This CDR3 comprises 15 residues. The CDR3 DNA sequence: TGCGCCAGCAGCTTGGGGGACAGGGTATCATCGCCCCTCCACTTT. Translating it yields CASSLGDRVSSPLHF.

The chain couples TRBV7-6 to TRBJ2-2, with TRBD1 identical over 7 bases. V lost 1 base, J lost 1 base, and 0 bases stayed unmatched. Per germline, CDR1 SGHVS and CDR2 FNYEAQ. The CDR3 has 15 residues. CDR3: CASSLGTGNTGELFF. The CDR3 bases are TGTGCCAGCAGCTTAGGGACAGGGAACACCGGGGAGCTGTTTTTT.

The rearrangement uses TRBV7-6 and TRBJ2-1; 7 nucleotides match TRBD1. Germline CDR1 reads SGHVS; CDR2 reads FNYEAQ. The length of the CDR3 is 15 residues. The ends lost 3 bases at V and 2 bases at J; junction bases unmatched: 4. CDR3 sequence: CASSFTGTAYNEQFF. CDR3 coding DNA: TGTGCCAGCAGCTTCACCGGGACAGCCTACAATGAGCAGTTCTTC.